This T cell receptor (beta chain) was observed in a study of monozygotic twins with inflammatory bowel disease (dated by TCRdb to about 2019). General notes on the study: The full study comprised 28 monozygotic twin pairs: nine German pairs (four IBD-concordant, five IBD-discordant) and 19 IBD-discordant Danish pairs. Within discordant pairs, disease-associated traits were sought mainly by comparing IBD patients with their genetically identical healthy co-twins. Each individual had, on average, about 151 000 unique TCRalpha sequences and 181 000 unique TCRbeta sequences available for analysis. Study-wide findings and limitations: Fewer clonotypes were shared with other individuals by IBD patients than by healthy twins, most markedly in patients showing signs of disease activity. Different T cell subtypes could not be distinguished in the analysis. Differing immunosuppressive treatments among patients may have added background noise and inter-individual variability to the repertoires. No single strong signal or clonotype linked to IBD turned up in the results, so the idea that one exists was not supported. Repertoire similarity did not differ between concordant and discordant twins, which could be due to limited statistical power. Measured by the inverse Simpson index, TCRbeta repertoire diversity was lower in IBD patients than in their healthy co-twins.

From each donor, an approximately 2.5 ml peripheral blood sample was collected into PAXgene tubes and stored at -80 degrees C. Total RNA was isolated from whole blood with the PAXgene blood miRNA kit on an automated QIAcube, without T cell sorting. Peripheral blood from monozygotic twin pairs, either concordant or discordant for inflammatory bowel disease, underwent deep TCRalpha and TCRbeta repertoire profiling that used unique molecular barcoding. Smoking habits were recorded for all twin pairs, with individuals classified as current, former or never smokers. For this clonotype: Its recognized antigen is unknown.

Library prep was done by 5' RACE. Each TCR library was prepared from about 4,000 ng of total RNA. For each sample, cDNA synthesis was carried out in eight separate reactions using SMARTScribe reverse transcriptase. During cDNA synthesis, unique molecular identifiers containing a 6-nucleotide sample barcode were introduced by template switching. TCRalpha and TCRbeta cDNA was amplified in two nested PCRs of approximately 17 and 9 cycles, and bead purification was carried out after each PCR. Before amplification, the cDNA was both treated with uracil DNA-glycosylase and purified with the QIAquick PCR purification kit. The second PCR added Illumina TruSeq-compatible adapters along with sample-specific barcodes. TapeStation and Qubit were used to check library quality and concentration, and approximately 5.4 ng of each library was pooled. The pooled libraries were sequenced with 2 x 100 bp reads and custom sequencing primers on an Illumina HiSeq2500 single-index Rapid Run. Per the source publication's procedure: PCR and sequencing errors were corrected by UMI-based consensus assembly using MiGEC version 1.2.6. MiXCR version 2.1.1 was used for V(D)J alignment, clonotype assembly and CDR3 extraction. Normalisation of gene usage, clonotype sharing and MAIT/NKT TCR abundance was achieved by analysing the top 1000, 10 000 and 20 000 clonotypes per sample. After downsampling to 27 000 UMIs, diversity was calculated as the inverse Simpson index using the vegan R package. Statistical testing used paired Mann-Whitney U tests on the discordant twin pairs and applied Benjamini-Hochberg correction for multiple testing. The reads went through TCRdb reprocessing, and each CDR3 protein sequence gets one entry with no DNA. For this entry, the V and J calls and clone size follow TCRdb and not the study's own pipeline. The sample table records some 99,000 distinct CDR3 sequences. Over 10% of the sample is in the top ten clones.

The CDR3 sequence holds 16 residues, the cysteine and phenylalanine included. No DNA has been recorded. From the germline V gene, CDR1 is SGHDT and CDR2 is YYEEEE. The chain is assembled from TRBV5-6 and TRBJ2-3; the D call from TCRdb, TRBD2, cannot be confirmed without DNA. The sequence derives from a human donor with ulcerative colitis or Crohn's disease, or a healthy co-twin of an affected twin (not recorded which). Source material: blood. The CDR3 loop reads CASSFFGGSVGDTQYF.